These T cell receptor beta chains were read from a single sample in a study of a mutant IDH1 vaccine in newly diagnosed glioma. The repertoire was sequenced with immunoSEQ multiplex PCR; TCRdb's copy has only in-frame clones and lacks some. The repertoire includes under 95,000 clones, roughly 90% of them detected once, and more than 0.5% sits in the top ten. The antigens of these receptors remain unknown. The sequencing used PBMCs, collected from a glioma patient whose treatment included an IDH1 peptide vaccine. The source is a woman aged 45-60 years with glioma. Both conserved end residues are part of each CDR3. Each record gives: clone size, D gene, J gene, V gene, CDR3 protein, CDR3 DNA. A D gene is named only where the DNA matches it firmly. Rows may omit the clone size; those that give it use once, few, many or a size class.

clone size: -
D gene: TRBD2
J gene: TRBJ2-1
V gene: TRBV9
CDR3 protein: CASSVGTRYSYNEQFF
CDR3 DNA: TGTGCCAGCAGCGTAGGGACTAGATATTCCTACAATGAGCAGTTCTTC

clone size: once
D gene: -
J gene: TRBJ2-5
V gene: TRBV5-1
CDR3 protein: CASSWPLETQYF
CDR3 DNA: TGCGCCAGCAGCTGGCCCCTAGAGACCCAGTACTTC

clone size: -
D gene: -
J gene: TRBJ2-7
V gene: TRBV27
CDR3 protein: CASSLDSGYEQYF
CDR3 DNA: TGTGCCAGCAGTTTGGACAGTGGTTACGAGCAGTACTTC

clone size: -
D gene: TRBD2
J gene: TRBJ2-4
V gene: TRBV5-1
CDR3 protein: CATATGASGSGDIQYF
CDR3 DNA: TGCGCCACCGCTACCGGGGCTAGCGGGAGCGGGGACATTCAGTACTTC

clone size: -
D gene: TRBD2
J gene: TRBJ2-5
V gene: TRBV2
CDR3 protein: CASKPREGGETQYF
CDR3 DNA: TGTGCCAGCAAACCCCGGGAGGGCGGAGAGACCCAGTACTTC

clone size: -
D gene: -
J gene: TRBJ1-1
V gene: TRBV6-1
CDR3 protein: CASSDIREGTTEAFF
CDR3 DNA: TGTGCCAGCAGTGATATAAGGGAAGGGACAACTGAAGCTTTCTTT

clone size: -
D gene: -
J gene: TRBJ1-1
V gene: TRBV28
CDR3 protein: CASSRSLNTEAFF
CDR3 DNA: TGTGCCAGCAGCCGTTCCCTGAACACTGAAGCTTTCTTT

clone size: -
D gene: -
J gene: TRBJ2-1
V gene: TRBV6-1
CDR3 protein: CASSEGGLSYNEQFF
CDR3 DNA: TGTGCCAGCAGTGAAGGGGGCCTCTCCTACAATGAGCAGTTCTTC

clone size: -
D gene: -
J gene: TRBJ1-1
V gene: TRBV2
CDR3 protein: CASTIEGQGTTDTEAFF
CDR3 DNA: TGTGCCAGCACCATCGAGGGTCAGGGGACCACCGACACTGAAGCTTTCTTT

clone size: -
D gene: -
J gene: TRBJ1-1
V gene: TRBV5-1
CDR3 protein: CASSLDLAGLEAFF
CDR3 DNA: TGCGCCAGCAGCTTGGATCTGGCAGGCCTTGAAGCTTTCTTT

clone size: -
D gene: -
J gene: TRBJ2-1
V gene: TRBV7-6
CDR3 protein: CASQRSLGGNEQFF
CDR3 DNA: TGTGCCAGTCAGCGGAGCTTGGGGGGTAATGAGCAGTTCTTC

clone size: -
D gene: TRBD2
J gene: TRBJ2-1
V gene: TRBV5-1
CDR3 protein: CASSLGTSGFRNEQFF
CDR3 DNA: TGCGCCAGCAGCTTGGGAACTAGCGGGTTTAGGAATGAGCAGTTCTTC

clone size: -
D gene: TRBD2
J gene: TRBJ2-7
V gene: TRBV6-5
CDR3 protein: CASSYRAGSYEQYF
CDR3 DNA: TGTGCCAGCAGTTACAGAGCGGGGTCATACGAGCAGTACTTC

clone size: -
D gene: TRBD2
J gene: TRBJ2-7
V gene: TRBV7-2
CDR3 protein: CASSLRTSGSYEQYF
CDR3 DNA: TGTGCCAGCAGCCTCCGGACTAGCGGCTCCTACGAGCAGTACTTC

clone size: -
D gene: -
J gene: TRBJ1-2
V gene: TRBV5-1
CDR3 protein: CASRSAAGLNYGYTF
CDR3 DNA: TGCGCCAGCAGAAGCGCGGCCGGGCTCAACTATGGCTACACCTTC

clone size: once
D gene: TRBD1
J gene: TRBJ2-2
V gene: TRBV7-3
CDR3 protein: CASRRQGETGELFF
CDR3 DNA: TGTGCCAGCAGACGACAGGGGGAAACCGGGGAGCTGTTTTTT

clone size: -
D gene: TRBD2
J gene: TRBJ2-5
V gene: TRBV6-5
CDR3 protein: CASSLTRGVMETQYF
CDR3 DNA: TGTGCCAGCAGTCTGACACGGGGGGTTATGGAGACCCAGTACTTC

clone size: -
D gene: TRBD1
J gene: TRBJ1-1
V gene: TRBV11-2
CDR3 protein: CASRYTGGNTEAFF
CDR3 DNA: TGTGCCAGCAGATACACAGGGGGGAACACTGAAGCTTTCTTT

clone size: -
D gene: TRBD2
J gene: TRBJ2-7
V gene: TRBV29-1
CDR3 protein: CSVEGLGVWGEQYF
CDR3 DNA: TGCAGCGTTGAGGGACTAGGGGTTTGGGGCGAGCAGTACTTC

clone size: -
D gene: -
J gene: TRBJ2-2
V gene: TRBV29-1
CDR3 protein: CSVSPGWSGELFF
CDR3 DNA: TGCAGCGTCAGCCCCGGGTGGAGCGGGGAGCTGTTTTTT

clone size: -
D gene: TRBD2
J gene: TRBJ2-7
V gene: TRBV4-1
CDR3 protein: CASSHSGGYEQYF
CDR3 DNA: TGCGCCAGCAGCCACTCGGGGGGGTACGAGCAGTACTTC

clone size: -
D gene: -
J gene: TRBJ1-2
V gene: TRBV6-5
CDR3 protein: CASSYRAGFNYGYTF
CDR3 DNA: TGTGCCAGCAGTTACAGGGCAGGTTTCAACTATGGCTACACCTTC

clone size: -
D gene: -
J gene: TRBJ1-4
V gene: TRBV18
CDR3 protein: CASSRVAMTGSSPNEKLFF
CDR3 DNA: TGTGCCAGCTCACGAGTCGCAATGACAGGCAGCTCCCCAAATGAAAAACTGTTTTTT

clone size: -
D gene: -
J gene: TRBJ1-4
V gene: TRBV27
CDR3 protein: CASSLKGRDEKLFF
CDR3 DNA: TGTGCCAGCAGTTTAAAGGGGAGGGATGAAAAACTGTTTTTT

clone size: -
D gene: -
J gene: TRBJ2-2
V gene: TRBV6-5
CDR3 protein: CASSFVAGNTGELFF
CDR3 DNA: TGTGCCAGCAGTTTCGTGGCAGGGAACACCGGGGAGCTGTTTTTT

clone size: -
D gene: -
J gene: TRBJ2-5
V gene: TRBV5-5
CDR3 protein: CASSLVGGETQYF
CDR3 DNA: TGTGCCAGCAGCTTGGTCGGGGGAGAGACCCAGTACTTC

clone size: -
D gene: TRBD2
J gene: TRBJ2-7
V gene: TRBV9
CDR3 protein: CASSVSPLAGLYEQYF
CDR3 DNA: TGTGCCAGCAGCGTTAGTCCGCTAGCGGGACTCTACGAGCAGTACTTC

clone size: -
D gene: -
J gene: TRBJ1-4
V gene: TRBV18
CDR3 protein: CASSPALPDTNEKLFF
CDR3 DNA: TGTGCCAGCTCACCAGCCCTCCCGGATACTAATGAAAAACTGTTTTTT

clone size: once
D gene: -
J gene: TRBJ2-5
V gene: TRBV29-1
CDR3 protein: CSVELVRGETQYF
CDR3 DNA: TGCAGCGTTGAATTAGTAAGGGGCGAGACCCAGTACTTC

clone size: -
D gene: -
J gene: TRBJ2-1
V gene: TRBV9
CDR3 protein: CASSVRAGLQEYNEQFF
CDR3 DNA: TGTGCCAGCAGCGTCCGAGCCGGGCTCCAAGAGTACAATGAGCAGTTCTTC

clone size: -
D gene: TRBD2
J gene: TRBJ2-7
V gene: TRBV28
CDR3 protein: CASKWGSGPYEQYF
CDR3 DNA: TGTGCCAGCAAGTGGGGTAGCGGGCCCTACGAGCAGTACTTC

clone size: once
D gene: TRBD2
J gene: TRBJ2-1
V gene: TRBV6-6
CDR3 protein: CASSYPERERYNEQFF
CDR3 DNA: TGTGCCAGCAGTTACCCCGAGCGGGAGCGGTACAATGAGCAGTTCTTC

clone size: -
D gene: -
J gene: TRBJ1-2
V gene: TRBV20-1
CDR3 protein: CSAWGYTF
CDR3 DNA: TGCAGTGCTTGGGGCTACACCTTC

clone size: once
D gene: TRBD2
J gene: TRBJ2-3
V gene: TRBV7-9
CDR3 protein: CASSPWTSDTDTQYF
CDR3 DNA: TGTGCCAGCAGCCCATGGACTAGCGACACAGATACGCAGTATTTT

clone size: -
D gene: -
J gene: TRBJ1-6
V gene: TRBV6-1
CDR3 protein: CASRLASSYNSPLHF
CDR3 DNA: TGTGCCAGCAGACTAGCAAGCTCCTATAATTCACCCCTCCACTTT

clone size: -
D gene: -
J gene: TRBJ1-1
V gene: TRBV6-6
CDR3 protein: CASSYSSAEAFF
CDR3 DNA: TGTGCCAGCAGTTACTCGAGCGCTGAAGCTTTCTTT

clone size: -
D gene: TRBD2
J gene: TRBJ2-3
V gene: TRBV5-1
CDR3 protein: CASTSGRDLGDTQYF
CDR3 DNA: TGCGCCAGCACTAGCGGGAGGGATTTAGGAGATACGCAGTATTTT